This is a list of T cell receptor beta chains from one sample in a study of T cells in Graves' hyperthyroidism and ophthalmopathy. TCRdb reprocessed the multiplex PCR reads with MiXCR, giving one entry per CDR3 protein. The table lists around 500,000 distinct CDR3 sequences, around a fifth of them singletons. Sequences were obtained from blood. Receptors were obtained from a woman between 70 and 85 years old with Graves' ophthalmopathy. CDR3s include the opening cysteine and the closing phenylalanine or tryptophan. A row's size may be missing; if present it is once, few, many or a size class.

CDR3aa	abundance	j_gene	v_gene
CATSRDPSGRVDEQFF	.	TRBJ2-1	TRBV15
CASSYQPYRYEQFF	.	TRBJ2-1	TRBV6-2/TRBV6-3
CASRVRFRGGTTEQYF	.	TRBJ2-7	TRBV7-8
CAWSQNRVQETQYF	many	TRBJ2-5	TRBV30
CASSATGRPTEAFF	few	TRBJ1-1	TRBV6-1
CASSPMGGRARNEQFF	.	TRBJ2-1	TRBV7-9
CSASARTSGRPEQYF	few	TRBJ2-7	TRBV20-1
CASSRRGNEQFF	many	TRBJ2-1	TRBV18
CASTKSGSGYTF	.	TRBJ1-2	TRBV3-1
CSATGLAGVREQYF	.	TRBJ2-7	TRBV20-1
CASSPVGSQPQHF	few	TRBJ1-5	TRBV3-1
CASSEGATEAFF	few	TRBJ1-1	TRBV25-1
CASSSGLAGGLNTQYF	few	TRBJ2-3	TRBV11-2
CASSYILTGNTGELFF	many	TRBJ2-2	TRBV6-1
CASSIERRGQGSFNEQFF	.	TRBJ2-1	TRBV19
CASSGEREYNEQFF	.	TRBJ2-1	TRBV5-1
CASSWGLAGHTGELFF	few	TRBJ2-2	TRBV5-1
CSARETSGRATQYF	few	TRBJ2-3	TRBV20-1
CSVTRDAANTEAFF	.	TRBJ1-1	TRBV29-1
CSARLAGGYNEQFF	.	TRBJ2-1	TRBV20-1
CASSPAGVGTEAFF	.	TRBJ1-1	TRBV18
CASIAYEQYF	.	TRBJ2-7	TRBV19
CASSYPSGTDTQYF	.	TRBJ2-3	TRBV5-1
CASSLGTSGSFETQYF	many	TRBJ2-5	TRBV7-2
CASTPGGGAGELFF	.	TRBJ2-2	TRBV12-3/TRBV12-4